The sequence of this TCR beta chain was determined in a study of blood T cell repertoires in COVID-19. The table came from immunoSEQ multiplex PCR; TCRdb's copy has only in-frame clones and leaves some out. The sample lists hundreds of thousands of clones, roughly 88% occurring once. The TCR was taken from a human donor in a cohort sampled during active COVID-19. Sequenced material: peripheral blood.

CDR3 in amino acids: CASSQDGSATNEKLFF. The DNA of the CDR3 is TGTGCCAGCAGCCAAGATGGGAGTGCAACTAATGAAAAACTGTTTTTT. V is TRBV3-1 (or the pseudogene TRBV3-2) and J is TRBJ1-4; D unclear. The CDR3 is made up of 16 amino acids. The germline V and J ends were trimmed by 0 bases and 0 bases, with 8 bases remaining between them. Germline V gives CDR1 LGHDT, CDR2 YNNKEL (reference sequence).